This T cell receptor (beta chain) was recorded in a study of T cells in Graves' hyperthyroidism and ophthalmopathy. General study findings and limits: Progression to ophthalmopathy was predicted a median of 6.5 months early.

Amplified regions were TCR beta CDR3 sequences from RNA transcripts. A set of HTBI primers served as the primers for a first-round RT-PCR of the TCR CDR3. TCRdb independently ran MiXCR on the multiplex PCR reads; one entry per CDR3 protein. The table records over 700,000 distinct CDR3 sequences, 38% of them present only once. CDR3 length: 14 amino acids. Germline CDR1 ENHRY, CDR2 SYGVKD. Diagnoses rested on clinical symptoms, serum thyroxine and TRAb, thyroid ultrasound and orbital computed tomography. As regards this clonotype: The antigen remains unidentified. Germline is not matched at one junction end, which may reflect a read error.

Sequenced material: blood. The chain is built from TRBV10-3 and TRBJ2-5; tentatively, D is TRBD2 (7 bases). The sequence derives from a man between 18 and 35 years old with Graves' hyperthyroidism. The CDR3 DNA reads TGTGCCATCAGTGACCCAGGGGAGGGAGAGACCCGGTACTTC. It translates to CAISDPGEGETRYF.